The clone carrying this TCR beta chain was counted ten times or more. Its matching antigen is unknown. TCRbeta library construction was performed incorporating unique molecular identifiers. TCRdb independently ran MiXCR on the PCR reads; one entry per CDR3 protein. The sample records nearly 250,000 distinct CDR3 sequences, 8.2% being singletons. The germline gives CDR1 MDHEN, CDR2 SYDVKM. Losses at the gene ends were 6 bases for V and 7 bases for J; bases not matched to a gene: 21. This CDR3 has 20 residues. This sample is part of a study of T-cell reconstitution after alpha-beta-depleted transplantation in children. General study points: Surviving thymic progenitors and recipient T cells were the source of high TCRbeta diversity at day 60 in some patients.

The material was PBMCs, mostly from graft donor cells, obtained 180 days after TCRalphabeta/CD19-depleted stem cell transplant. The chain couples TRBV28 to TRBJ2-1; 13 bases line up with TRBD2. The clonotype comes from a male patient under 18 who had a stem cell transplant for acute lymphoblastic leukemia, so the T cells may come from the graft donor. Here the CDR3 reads CASRTSPRLAGGSPFNEQFF. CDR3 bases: TGTGCCAGCAGGACATCACCGCGACTAGCGGGAGGAAGCCCCTTTAATGAGCAGTTCTTC.